This record looks at one TCR beta chain sequence and its context. Its specificity is unknown. For sorted subsets, about 200 ng DNA per replicate equaled approximately 32,000 T cell genomes. The assay was immunoSEQ multiplex PCR, and TCRdb's table has in-frame clones only and misses some. The sample lists over a million clones, roughly 95% occurring once. The study enrolled healthy HIV-negative adults without recent acute infections or vaccinations as donors. These data come from a study of shared clonotypes between healthy human individuals. On the study more broadly: Plates per donor: three CD4 naive, three CD4 memory, two CD8 naive, one CD8 memory.

V was clipped by 6 bases and J by 4 bases, with 19 bases between them. This CDR3 is built from 15 residues. Per the germline V gene, CDR1 is SQVTM and CDR2 is ANQGSEA. Study-level points and caveats: For naive CD4 cells, around 5% of clonotypes were shared across a few donors.

The V gene is TRBV29-1, the J gene TRBJ2-1; D is perhaps TRBD2 (5 bases). The sequence derives from a man aged 25 to 45 in good health. Sequenced material: naive CD4+ T cells sorted from blood. Specified subset: CD45RA+ positively selected. The CDR3 nucleotides read TGCAGCGTGCATCGCCTTGGATCGGGATACAATGAGCAGTTCTTC. Its translation: CSVHRLGSGYNEQFF.